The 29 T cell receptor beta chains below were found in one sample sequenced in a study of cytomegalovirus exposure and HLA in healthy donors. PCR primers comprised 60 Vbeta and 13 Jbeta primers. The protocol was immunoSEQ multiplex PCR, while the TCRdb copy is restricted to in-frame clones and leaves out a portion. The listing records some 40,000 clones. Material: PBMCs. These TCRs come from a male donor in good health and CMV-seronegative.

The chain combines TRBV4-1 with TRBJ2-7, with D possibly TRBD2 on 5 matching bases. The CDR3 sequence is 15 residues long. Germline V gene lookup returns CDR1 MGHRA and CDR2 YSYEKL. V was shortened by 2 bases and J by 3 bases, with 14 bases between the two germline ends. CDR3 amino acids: CASSQISLGDYEQYF. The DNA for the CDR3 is TGCGCCAGCAGCCAAATATCCCTCGGGGACTACGAGCAGTACTTC.

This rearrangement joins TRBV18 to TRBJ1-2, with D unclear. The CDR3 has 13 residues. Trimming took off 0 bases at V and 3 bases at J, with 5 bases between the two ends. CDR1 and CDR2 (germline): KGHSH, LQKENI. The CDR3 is CASSPPAYYGYTF. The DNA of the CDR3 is TGTGCCAGCTCACCACCGGCATACTATGGCTACACCTTC.

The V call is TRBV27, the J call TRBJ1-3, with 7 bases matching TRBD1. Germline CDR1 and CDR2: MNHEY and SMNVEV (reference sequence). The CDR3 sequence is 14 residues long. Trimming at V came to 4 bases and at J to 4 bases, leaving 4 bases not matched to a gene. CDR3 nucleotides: TGTGCCAGCAGTTCACAGGGGTCCGGAAACACCATATATTTT. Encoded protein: CASSSQGSGNTIYF.

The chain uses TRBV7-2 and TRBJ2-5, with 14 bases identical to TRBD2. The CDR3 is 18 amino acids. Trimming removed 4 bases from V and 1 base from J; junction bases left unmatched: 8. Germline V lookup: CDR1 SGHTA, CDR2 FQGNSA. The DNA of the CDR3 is TGTGCCAGCAGCTCATCGGGACTAGCGGGGGACCGCCAAGAGACCCAGTACTTC. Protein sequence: CASSSSGLAGDRQETQYF.

The CDR3 loop reads CASSPLGDRGHEQYF. The DNA for the CDR3 is TGTGCCAGCTCACCACTTGGGGACAGGGGGCACGAGCAGTACTTC. The V and J genes are TRBV18 and TRBJ2-7; 12 bases map to TRBD1. This CDR3 has 15 residues. The germline gives CDR1 KGHSH, CDR2 LQKENI. J gave up 5 bases and V 1 base, and 3 bases lay outside the gene matches. The full variable domain, rest sourced from reference TRBV18 and TRBJ2-7, is NAGVMQNPRHLVRRRGQEARLRCSPMKGHSHVYWYRQLPEEGLKFMVYLQKENIIDESGMPKERFSAEFPKEGPSILRIQQVVRGDSAAYFCASSPLGDRGHEQYFGPGTRLTVT.

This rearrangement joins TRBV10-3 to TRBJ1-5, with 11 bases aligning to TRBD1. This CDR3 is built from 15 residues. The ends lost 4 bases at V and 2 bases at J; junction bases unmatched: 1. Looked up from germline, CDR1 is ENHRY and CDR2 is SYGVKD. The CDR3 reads CAISGTGGGNQPQHF. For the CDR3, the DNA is TGTGCCATCAGTGGGACAGGGGGCGGCAATCAGCCCCAGCATTTT.

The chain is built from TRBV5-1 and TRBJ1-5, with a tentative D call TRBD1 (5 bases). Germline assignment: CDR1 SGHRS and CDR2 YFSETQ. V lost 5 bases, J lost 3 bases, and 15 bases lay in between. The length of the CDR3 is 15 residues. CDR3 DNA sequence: TGCGCCAGCAGTCCGGGGGAGGCTGACAATCAGCCCCAGCATTTT. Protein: CASSPGEADNQPQHF.

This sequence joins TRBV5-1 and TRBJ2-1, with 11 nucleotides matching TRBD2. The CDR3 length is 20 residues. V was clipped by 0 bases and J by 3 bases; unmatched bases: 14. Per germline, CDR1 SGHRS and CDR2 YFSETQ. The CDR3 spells CASSLGASGGLLPGYNEQFF. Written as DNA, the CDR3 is TGCGCCAGCAGCTTGGGGGCTAGCGGGGGGCTCCTACCGGGCTACAATGAGCAGTTCTTC.

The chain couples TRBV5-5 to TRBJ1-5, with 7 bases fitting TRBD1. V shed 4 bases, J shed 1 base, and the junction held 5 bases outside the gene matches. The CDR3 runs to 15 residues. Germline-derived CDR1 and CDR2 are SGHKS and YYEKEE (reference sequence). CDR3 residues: CASSRMTGSNQPQHF. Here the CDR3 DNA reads TGTGCCAGCAGCCGAATGACAGGGAGCAATCAGCCCCAGCATTTT.

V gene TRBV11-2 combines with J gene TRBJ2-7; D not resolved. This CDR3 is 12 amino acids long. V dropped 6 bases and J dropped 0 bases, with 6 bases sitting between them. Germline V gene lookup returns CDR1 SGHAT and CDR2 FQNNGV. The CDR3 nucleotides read TGTGCCAGCAGTCCTTTCTCCTACGAGCAGTACTTC. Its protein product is CASSPFSYEQYF.

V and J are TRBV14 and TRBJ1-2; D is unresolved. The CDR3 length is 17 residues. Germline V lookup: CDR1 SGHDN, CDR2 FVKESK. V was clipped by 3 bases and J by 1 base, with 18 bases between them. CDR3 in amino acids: CASSHKWQAHNNYGYTF. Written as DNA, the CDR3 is TGTGCCAGCAGCCATAAGTGGCAGGCGCACAATAACTATGGCTACACCTTC.

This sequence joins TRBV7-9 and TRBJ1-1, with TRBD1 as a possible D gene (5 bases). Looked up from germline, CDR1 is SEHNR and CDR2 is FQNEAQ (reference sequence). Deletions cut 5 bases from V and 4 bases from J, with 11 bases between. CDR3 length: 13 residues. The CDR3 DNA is TGTGCCAGCAGCCGGGGAGGGGTCACTGAAGCTTTCTTT. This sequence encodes CASSRGGVTEAFF.

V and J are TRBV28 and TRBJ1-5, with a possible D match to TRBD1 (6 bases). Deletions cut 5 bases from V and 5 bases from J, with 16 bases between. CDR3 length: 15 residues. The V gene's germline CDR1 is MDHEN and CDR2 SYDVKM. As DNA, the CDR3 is TGTGCCAGCAGTCCGTCAGGGGCCGGAGATCAGCCCCAGCATTTT. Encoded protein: CASSPSGAGDQPQHF.

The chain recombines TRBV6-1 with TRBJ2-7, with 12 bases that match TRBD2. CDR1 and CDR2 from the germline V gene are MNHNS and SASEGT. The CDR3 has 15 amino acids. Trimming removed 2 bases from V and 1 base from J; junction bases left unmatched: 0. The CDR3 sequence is CASSELAGGSYEQYF. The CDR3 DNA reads TGTGCCAGCAGTGAACTAGCGGGGGGGTCCTACGAGCAGTACTTC.

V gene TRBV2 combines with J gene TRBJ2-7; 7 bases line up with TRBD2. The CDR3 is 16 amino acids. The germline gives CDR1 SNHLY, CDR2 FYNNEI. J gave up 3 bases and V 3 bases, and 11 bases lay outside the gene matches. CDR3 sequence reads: CASSDFIRGDRYEQYF. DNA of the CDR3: TGTGCCAGCAGTGATTTCATTCGGGGGGACCGCTACGAGCAGTACTTC. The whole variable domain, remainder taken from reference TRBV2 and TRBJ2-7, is EPEVTQTPSHQVTQMGQEVILRCVPISNHLYFYWYRQILGQKVEFLVSFYNNEISEKSEIFDDQFSVERPDGSNFTLKIRSTKLEDSAMYFCASSDFIRGDRYEQYFGPGTRLTVT.

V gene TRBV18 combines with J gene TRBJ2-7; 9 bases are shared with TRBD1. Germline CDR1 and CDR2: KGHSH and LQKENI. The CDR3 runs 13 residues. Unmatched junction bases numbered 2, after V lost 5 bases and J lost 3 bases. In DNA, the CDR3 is TGTGCCAGCTCAGGACAGGGGAGCTACGAGCAGTACTTC. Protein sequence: CASSGQGSYEQYF.

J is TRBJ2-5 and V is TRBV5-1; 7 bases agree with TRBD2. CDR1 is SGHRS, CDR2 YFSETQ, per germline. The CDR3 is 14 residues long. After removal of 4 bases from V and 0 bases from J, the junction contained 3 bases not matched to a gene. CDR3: CASSLGLHQETQYF. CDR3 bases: TGCGCCAGCAGCCTGGGACTACACCAAGAGACCCAGTACTTC.

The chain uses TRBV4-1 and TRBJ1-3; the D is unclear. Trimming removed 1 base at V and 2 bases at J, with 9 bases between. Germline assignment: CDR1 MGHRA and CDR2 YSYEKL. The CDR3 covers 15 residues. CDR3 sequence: CASSQGRAPGNTIYF. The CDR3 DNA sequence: TGCGCCAGCAGCCAAGGAAGAGCGCCTGGAAACACCATATATTTT.

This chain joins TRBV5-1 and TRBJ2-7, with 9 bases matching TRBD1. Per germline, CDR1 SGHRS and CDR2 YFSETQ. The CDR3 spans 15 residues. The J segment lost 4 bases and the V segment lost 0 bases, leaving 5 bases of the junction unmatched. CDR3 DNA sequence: TGCGCCAGCAGCTTGGTCGCCGGGACAGGGTACGAGCAGTACTTC. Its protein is CASSLVAGTGYEQYF.

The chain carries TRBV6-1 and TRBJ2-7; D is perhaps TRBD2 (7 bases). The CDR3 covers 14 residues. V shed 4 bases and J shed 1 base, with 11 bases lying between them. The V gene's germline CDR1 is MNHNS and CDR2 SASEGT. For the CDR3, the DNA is TGTGCCAGCAGTGTCGAGGGGGGGTCCTACGAGCAGTACTTC. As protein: CASSVEGGSYEQYF.

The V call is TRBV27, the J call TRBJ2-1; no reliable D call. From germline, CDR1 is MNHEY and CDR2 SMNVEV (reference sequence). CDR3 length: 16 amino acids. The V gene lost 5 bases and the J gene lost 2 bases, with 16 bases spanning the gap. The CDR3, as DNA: TGTGCCAGCAGTCTAAACTCCGTTTTGGCCTACAATGAGCAGTTCTTC. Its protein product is CASSLNSVLAYNEQFF.

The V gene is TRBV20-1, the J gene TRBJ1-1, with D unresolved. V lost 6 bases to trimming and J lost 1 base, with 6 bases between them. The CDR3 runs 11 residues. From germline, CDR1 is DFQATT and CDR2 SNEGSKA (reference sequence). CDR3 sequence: CSAPTNTEAFF. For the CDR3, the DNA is TGCAGTGCCCCTACGAACACTGAAGCTTTCTTT.

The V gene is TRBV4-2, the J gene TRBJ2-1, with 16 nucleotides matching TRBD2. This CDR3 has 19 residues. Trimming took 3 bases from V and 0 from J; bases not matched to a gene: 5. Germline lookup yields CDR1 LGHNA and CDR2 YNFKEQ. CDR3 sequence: CASSQMGLAGGASYNEQFF. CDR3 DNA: TGTGCCAGCAGCCAGATGGGACTAGCGGGGGGGGCCTCCTACAATGAGCAGTTCTTC.

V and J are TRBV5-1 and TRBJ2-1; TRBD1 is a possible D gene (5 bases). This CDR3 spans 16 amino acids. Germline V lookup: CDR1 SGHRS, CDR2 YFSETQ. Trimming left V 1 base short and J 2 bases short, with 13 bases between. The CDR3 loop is CASSLTGPNTYNEQFF. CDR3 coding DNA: TGCGCCAGCAGCTTGACAGGACCAAACACCTACAATGAGCAGTTCTTC.

CDR3 bases: TGTGCCAGCAGCGTAGGACAGCTCTCCTACGAGCAGTACTTC. Protein sequence: CASSVGQLSYEQYF. The V gene is TRBV9, the J gene TRBJ2-7, with D possibly being TRBD1 (5 bases). Germline V gives CDR1 SGDLS, CDR2 YYNGEE. The CDR3 covers 14 residues. V lost 0 bases and J 0 bases, leaving 7 bases between the germline ends. Full variable domain (missing parts from reference TRBV9 and TRBJ2-7): DSGVTQTPKHLITATGQRVTLRCSPRSGDLSVYWYQQSLDQGLQFLIQYYNGEERAKGNILERFSAQQFPDLHSELNLSSLELGDSALYFCASSVGQLSYEQYFGPGTRLTVT.

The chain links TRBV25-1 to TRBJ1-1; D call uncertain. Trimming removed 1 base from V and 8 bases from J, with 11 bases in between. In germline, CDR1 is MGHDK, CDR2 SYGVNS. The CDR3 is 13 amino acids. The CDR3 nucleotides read TGTGCCAGCAGTGAATCCTCTACCCGCGAAGCTTTCTTT. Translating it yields CASSESSTREAFF.

CDR3 amino acids: CASSDLRGKIREQFF. CDR3 in DNA: TGTGCCAGCAGTGACCTAAGGGGGAAAATTCGAGAGCAGTTCTTC. V is TRBV6-4 and J is TRBJ2-1, with D possibly being TRBD1 (6 bases). This CDR3 is built from 15 residues. With 2 bases removed from V and 10 bases from J, the gap between germline ends came to 18 bases. CDR1 is MRHNA, CDR2 SNTAGT, per germline.

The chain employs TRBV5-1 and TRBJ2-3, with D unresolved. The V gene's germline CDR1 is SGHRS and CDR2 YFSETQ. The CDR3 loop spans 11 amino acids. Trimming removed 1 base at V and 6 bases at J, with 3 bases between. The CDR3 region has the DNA TGCGCCAGCAGCTTGCAGGATACGCAGTATTTT. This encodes CASSLQDTQYF.

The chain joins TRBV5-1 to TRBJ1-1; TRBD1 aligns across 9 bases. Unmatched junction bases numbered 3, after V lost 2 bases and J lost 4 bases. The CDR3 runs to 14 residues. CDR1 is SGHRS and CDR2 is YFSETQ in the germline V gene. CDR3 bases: TGCGCCAGCAGCTTAACAGGGGGCGTCACTGAAGCTTTCTTT. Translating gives CASSLTGGVTEAFF.